Each of the 28 T cell receptor beta chains below was sequenced from the same sample in a study of identical twins. TCRdb ran MiXCR on the 5' RACE reads and lists one entry per CDR3 protein. The repertoire holds approximately 250,000 distinct CDR3 sequences, with over 5.5% as singletons. The data were also submitted as part of a second study, on T cells expressing NK-cell markers.

Input material: CD8+ T cells sorted from blood. The receptor set was obtained from a woman under 30 in good health.

This clonotype has a count of ten or more. The chain recombines TRBV12-3 or TRBV12-4 with TRBJ2-5, with TRBD2 as a possible D gene (6 bases). V dropped 6 bases and J dropped 5 bases, with 16 bases sitting between them. This CDR3 has 14 residues. CDR3 in DNA: TGTGCCAGCAGACCGGGACCTAGCGCGGAGACCCAGTACTTC. Protein sequence: CASRPGPSAETQYF.

V usage is TRBV12-5 and J usage is TRBJ2-7; perhaps TRBD2 as D (6 bases). CDR1 and CDR2 (germline): LGHNT, FRNRAP. The CDR3 covers 14 residues. V was cut by 7 bases and J by 2 bases, with 15 bases left in between. This CDR3 reads CASAWGLPTYEQYF. CDR3 DNA sequence: TGTGCTAGTGCCTGGGGACTCCCAACCTACGAGCAGTACTTC.

This clonotype was picked up many times. The genes are TRBV5-5 and TRBJ2-2; TRBD2 aligns across 10 bases. The CDR3 runs 18 residues. Looked up from germline, CDR1 is SGHKS and CDR2 is YYEKEE (reference sequence). V trimming: 2 bases; J trimming: 0 bases; junction bases outside the gene matches: 7. In DNA, the CDR3 is TGTGCCAGCAGCTTCCTACCGGGACTAGCGACGAACACCGGGGAGCTGTTTTTT. It translates to CASSFLPGLATNTGELFF.

There are many counts of this clonotype. This chain's CDR3 is CASSLGRSGRVEEQFF. CDR3 bases: TGTGCCAGCAGCTTAGGCCGATCCGGCAGGGTCGAAGAGCAGTTCTTC. The V call is TRBV7-9, the J call TRBJ2-1; possibly TRBD1 for D (5 bases). The germline V gene has CDR1 SEHNR and CDR2 FQNEAQ (reference sequence). V lost 1 base and J lost 10, with 20 bases in between. The CDR3 runs to 16 residues.

The chain uses TRBV9 and TRBJ1-1; a possible D gene is TRBD1 (6 bases). Germline V gene data show CDR1 as SGDLS and CDR2 as YYNGEE. V gave up 3 bases and J gave up 0 bases, with 15 bases separating them. The CDR3 covers 16 residues. CDR3 nucleotide sequence: TGTGCCAGCAGCGATGGACAGCTGGATTTGAACACTGAAGCTTTCTTT. It codes for CASSDGQLDLNTEAFF.

The chain uses TRBV12-3 or TRBV12-4 and TRBJ2-7; D possibly uses TRBD1 or TRBD2 (5 bases each). V gave up 3 bases and J gave up 3 bases, with 12 bases separating them. The CDR3 extends over 14 amino acids. The CDR3 is CASSFRDGYYEQYF. CDR3 nucleotide sequence: TGTGCCAGCAGTTTTAGGGACGGGTACTACGAGCAGTACTTC.

This clonotype has ten or more counts. The chain recombines TRBV12-3 or TRBV12-4 with TRBJ2-2; D might be TRBD1 (6 bases). The CDR3 has 15 residues. Trimming removed 8 bases from V and 0 bases from J, with 13 bases in between. The CDR3 here is CASDRGTSNTGELFF. DNA for the CDR3: TGTGCCAGCGACAGAGGGACATCGAACACCGGGGAGCTGTTTTTT.

In DNA, the CDR3 is TGTGCCAGCAGGGGGGGCCTCCACGAGCAGTACTTC. Its translation: CASRGGLHEQYF. V and J are TRBV2 and TRBJ2-7; D may match TRBD1 or TRBD2 (6 bases each). The CDR3 contains 12 residues. The ends were cut back, 6 bases at V and 5 bases at J, with 11 bases in the middle. In germline, CDR1 is SNHLY, CDR2 FYNNEI.

This clonotype has just a few counts. The chain combines TRBV6-1 with TRBJ1-2, with D unresolved. CDR3 size: 13 residues. Germline assignment: CDR1 MNHNS and CDR2 SASEGT. Trimming removed 8 bases from V and 5 bases from J, with 15 bases in between. CDR3 coding DNA: TGTGCCAGCGGATATGGTGGTTCATATGGCTACACCTTC. This translates into CASGYGGSYGYTF.

This clonotype turned up a few times. This chain joins TRBV6-1 and TRBJ1-2, with D uncertain. Trimming pared 4 bases from V and 2 bases from J, leaving 8 bases between. Germline V gene lookup returns CDR1 MNHNS and CDR2 SASEGT. CDR3 length equals 13 residues. The CDR3 protein is CASSVRENYGYTF. The CDR3 bases are TGTGCCAGCAGTGTTCGGGAGAACTATGGCTACACCTTC.

The rearrangement joins TRBV6-1 to TRBJ2-1, with D possibly being TRBD1 or TRBD2 (5 bases each). V lost 6 bases to trimming and J lost 8 bases, with 17 bases between them. Germline assignment: CDR1 MNHNS and CDR2 SASEGT. CDR3 size: 14 residues. CDR3 nucleotide sequence: TGTGCCAGCAGCCGAACGGCAGGGAGTCATGAGCAGTTCTTC. This sequence encodes CASSRTAGSHEQFF.

The J gene is TRBJ2-5, the V gene TRBV29-1, with D perhaps TRBD1 or TRBD2 (5 bases each). V shed 4 bases and J shed 2 bases, with 11 bases lying between them. The CDR3 is 13 amino acids. In germline, CDR1 is SQVTM, CDR2 ANQGSEA. The CDR3 here is CSVAHRRQETQYF. CDR3 nucleotide sequence: TGCAGCGTTGCCCACAGGAGGCAAGAGACCCAGTACTTC.

This rearrangement joins TRBV7-9 to TRBJ1-6, with D perhaps TRBD1 (5 bases). Trimming pared 6 bases from V and 11 bases from J, leaving 14 bases between. CDR1 is SEHNR and CDR2 is FQNEAQ in the germline V gene (reference sequence). This CDR3 region has 13 residues. CDR3 in amino acids: CASRSGEGTPLHF. The CDR3 region has the DNA TGTGCCAGCAGGTCGGGGGAAGGGACACCCCTCCACTTT.

The chain couples TRBV27 to TRBJ2-1; D remains ambiguous. The germline V gene has CDR1 MNHEY and CDR2 SMNVEV (reference sequence). Trimming removed 5 bases at V and 0 bases at J, with 8 bases between. The CDR3 has 14 residues. The CDR3 DNA is TGTGCCAGCAGTGAACGAGGCTCCTACAATGAGCAGTTCTTC. This sequence encodes CASSERGSYNEQFF.

This clonotype came up a few times. Its ends do not fully match the called genes, so a read error is possible. This chain uses TRBV7-8 with TRBJ1-2, with 7 bases matching TRBD1. The CDR3 has 13 amino acids. Per germline, CDR1 SGHVS and CDR2 FQNEAQ. CDR3 region: CASSYLSGTATIF. CDR3 bases: TGTGCCAGCAGCTACCTTTCCGGGACAGCTACCATCTTC.

This clonotype appeared a few times. This chain links TRBV11-2 with TRBJ2-1; a possible D gene is TRBD2 (5 bases). Trimming left V 2 bases short and J 10 bases short, with 12 bases between. CDR1 is SGHAT, CDR2 FQNNGV, per germline. This CDR3 region has 13 residues. CDR3 residues: CASSLRSGGEQFF. CDR3 DNA sequence: TGTGCCAGCAGCTTACGTTCCGGCGGGGAGCAGTTCTTC.

The chain recombines TRBV6-2 or TRBV6-3 with TRBJ2-1; D is undetermined. CDR3 length: 11 residues. Germline CDR1 reads MNHEY; CDR2 reads SVGEGT. V lost 8 bases and J lost 6, with 8 bases in between. CDR3 loop: CASGIANEQFF. The CDR3 DNA is TGTGCCAGCGGAATAGCCAATGAGCAGTTCTTC.

This clonotype was counted between two and nine times. The chain couples TRBV7-9 to TRBJ2-5, with 7 bases matching TRBD2. Germline loops: CDR1 SEHNR, CDR2 FQNEAQ (reference sequence). The CDR3 sequence is 15 residues long. J lost 4 bases, V lost 1 base, and 6 bases had no gene match. The chain's CDR3 is CASSLGSGGGETQYF. The CDR3 DNA reads as TGTGCCAGCAGCTTAGGATCGGGAGGAGGAGAGACCCAGTACTTC.

In this sample, this clonotype turned up a few times. The chain joins TRBV12-3 or TRBV12-4 to TRBJ2-2; D gene ambiguous. Trimming took 5 bases from V and 6 from J, leaving 10 bases between them. This CDR3 comprises 13 residues. CDR3 region: CASSLATPGELFF. CDR3 nucleotide sequence: TGTGCCAGCAGTCTCGCTACGCCCGGGGAGCTGTTTTTT.

This chain joins TRBV6-1 and TRBJ2-7, with D unresolved. This CDR3 contains 13 residues. Germline V gene sequence: CDR1 MNHNS, CDR2 SASEGT. Trimming stripped 2 bases from V and 4 bases from J, with 9 bases between. In DNA, the CDR3 is TGTGCCAGCAGTGAATTTGTAGGATACGAGCAGTACTTC. It encodes CASSEFVGYEQYF.

This clonotype turned up a few times. The chain has TRBV18 and TRBJ1-5; unclear D gene. The CDR3 is made up of 16 amino acids. In germline, CDR1 is KGHSH, CDR2 LQKENI. V was clipped by 3 bases and J by 0 bases, with 12 bases between them. This CDR3 is CASSPVRIYSNQPQHF. The CDR3 bases are TGTGCCAGCTCACCGGTAAGGATATATAGCAATCAGCCCCAGCATTTT.

This clonotype was seen ten or more times. The V gene is TRBV7-9, the J gene TRBJ2-7; D gene ambiguous. Germline V lookup: CDR1 SEHNR, CDR2 FQNEAQ (reference sequence). V was clipped by 5 bases and J by 5 bases, with 7 bases between them. This CDR3 has 11 amino acids. For the CDR3, the DNA is TGTGCCAGCAGCCCATCCAACGAGCAGTACTTC. Its protein product is CASSPSNEQYF.

The gene calls are TRBV14 and TRBJ2-1; 8 bases align to TRBD2. The ends lost 7 bases at V and 2 bases at J; junction bases unmatched: 7. Germline V lookup: CDR1 SGHDN, CDR2 FVKESK. This CDR3 region has 15 residues. The CDR3 reads CASNPHGGAYNEQFF. CDR3 nucleotide sequence: TGTGCCAGCAACCCCCACGGGGGGGCCTACAATGAGCAGTTCTTC.

The V gene is TRBV7-9, the J gene TRBJ1-2, with 8 bases that match TRBD1. The CDR3 covers 12 residues. Germline V gene sequence: CDR1 SEHNR, CDR2 FQNEAQ (reference sequence). J was trimmed by 13 bases and V by 1 base; bases with no gene match: 5. CDR3: CASSLGTGWFTF. The CDR3 DNA reads as TGTGCCAGCAGCTTAGGGACAGGGTGGTTCACCTTC.

V is TRBV7-8 and J is TRBJ1-1; a possible D gene is TRBD1 (6 bases). The CDR3 extends over 13 amino acids. The germline gives CDR1 SGHVS, CDR2 FQNEAQ. Deletions cut 2 bases from V and 12 bases from J, with 16 bases between. This CDR3 is CASSLQEGEATFF. DNA for the CDR3: TGTGCCAGCAGCTTACAAGAGGGGGAGGCCACTTTCTTT.

The chain couples TRBV11-2 to TRBJ1-2; the D is unclear. Germline CDR1 reads SGHAT; CDR2 reads FQNNGV. V lost 6 bases, J lost 8 bases, and 10 bases lay in between. This CDR3 is built from 11 residues. The DNA for the CDR3 is TGTGCCAGCAGTCGAGACCGCGGCTACACCTTC. Its translation: CASSRDRGYTF.

This clonotype showed up just a few times. V and J are TRBV7-6 and TRBJ2-5, with D tentatively TRBD1 (6 bases). Per germline, CDR1 SGHVS and CDR2 FNYEAQ. CDR3 length: 15 residues. V dropped 4 bases and J dropped 4 bases, with 16 bases sitting between them. CDR3 DNA: TGTGCCAGCAGCTATACGGACAGTCCGGGAGAGACCCAGTACTTC. Its translation is CASSYTDSPGETQYF.

J is TRBJ2-7 and V is TRBV14; D not certain. The CDR3 is 16 residues long. Trimming left V 3 bases short and J 0 bases short, with 15 bases between. Per the germline V gene, CDR1 is SGHDN and CDR2 is FVKESK. CDR3 sequence: CASSQRRNRSSYEQYF. The DNA of the CDR3 is TGTGCCAGCAGCCAGAGGAGAAACCGTTCCTCCTACGAGCAGTACTTC.